These 4 T cell receptor beta chains originate from one sample sequenced in a study of T cell repertoires in cytomegalovirus infection. TCRdb reprocessed the reads via MiXCR and lists one record per CDR3 protein. This table has about 110,000 distinct CDR3 sequences, about 30% appearing once. These receptors' targets are unknown. This sample comprised CD8+ T cells from cultured PBMCs, obtained from culture after CMV antigen stimulation. These receptor sequences come from a human donor in good health (CMV status not recorded). Some clones in this sample may be carry-over from other donors' samples.

The rearrangement links TRBV6-2 or TRBV6-3 to TRBJ2-2; D is uncertain. Germline V gives CDR1 MNHEY, CDR2 SVGEGT. This CDR3 spans 15 amino acids. Trimming stripped 6 bases from V and 3 bases from J, with 14 bases between. This chain's CDR3 is CASRKPSTYTGELFF. CDR3 in DNA: TGTGCCAGCAGAAAACCCTCGACATACACCGGGGAGCTGTTTTTT.

This clonotype has a count of ten or more. The chain carries TRBV3-1 and TRBJ2-7; D unresolved. CDR1 is LGHDT, CDR2 YNNKEL, per germline (reference sequence). This CDR3 is 14 amino acids long. V was pared by 0 bases and J by 0 bases, with 6 bases between. CDR3: CASSQDISSYEQYF. In DNA form, the CDR3 reads TGTGCCAGCAGCCAAGATATCAGCTCCTACGAGCAGTACTTC.

The sample holds many counts of this clonotype. This rearrangement joins TRBV5-1 to TRBJ2-1; no firm D call. Per the germline V gene, CDR1 is SGHRS and CDR2 is YFSETQ. V was clipped by 0 bases and J by 8 bases, with 3 bases between them. This CDR3 has 11 residues. The CDR3 DNA reads as TGCGCCAGCAGCTTGGCCGATGAGCAGTTCTTC. Translated: CASSLADEQFF. The entire variable domain, with the rest obtained from reference TRBV5-1 and TRBJ2-1, is as follows: KAGVTQTPRYLIKTRGQQVTLSCSPISGHRSVSWYQQTPGQGLQFLFEYFSETQRNKGNFPGRFSGRQFSNSRSEMNVSTLELGDSALYLCASSLADEQFFGPGTRLTVL.

The sample holds many counts of this clonotype. This chain joins TRBV6-5 and TRBJ1-2; TRBD1 might be the D (5 bases). Germline lookup yields CDR1 MNHEY and CDR2 SVGAGI. This CDR3 spans 15 amino acids. The ends were cut back, 4 bases at V and 2 bases at J, with 14 bases in the middle. This chain's CDR3 is CASSWTRTTNYGYTF. CDR3 nucleotides: TGTGCCAGCAGTTGGACACGGACAACAAACTATGGCTACACCTTC.